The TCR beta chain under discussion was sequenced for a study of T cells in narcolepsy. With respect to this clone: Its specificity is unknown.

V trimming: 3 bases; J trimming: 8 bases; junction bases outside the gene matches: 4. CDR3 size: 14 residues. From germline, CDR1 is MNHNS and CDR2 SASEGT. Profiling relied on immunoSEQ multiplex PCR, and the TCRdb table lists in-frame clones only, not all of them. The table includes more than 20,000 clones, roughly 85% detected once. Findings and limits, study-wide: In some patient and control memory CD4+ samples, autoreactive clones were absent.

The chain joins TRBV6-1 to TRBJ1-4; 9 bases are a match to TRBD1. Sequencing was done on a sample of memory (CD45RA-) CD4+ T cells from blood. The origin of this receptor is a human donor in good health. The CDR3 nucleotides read TGTGCCAGCAGTGAGCGGGACAGGGTCGAAAAACTGTTTTTT. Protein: CASSERDRVEKLFF.